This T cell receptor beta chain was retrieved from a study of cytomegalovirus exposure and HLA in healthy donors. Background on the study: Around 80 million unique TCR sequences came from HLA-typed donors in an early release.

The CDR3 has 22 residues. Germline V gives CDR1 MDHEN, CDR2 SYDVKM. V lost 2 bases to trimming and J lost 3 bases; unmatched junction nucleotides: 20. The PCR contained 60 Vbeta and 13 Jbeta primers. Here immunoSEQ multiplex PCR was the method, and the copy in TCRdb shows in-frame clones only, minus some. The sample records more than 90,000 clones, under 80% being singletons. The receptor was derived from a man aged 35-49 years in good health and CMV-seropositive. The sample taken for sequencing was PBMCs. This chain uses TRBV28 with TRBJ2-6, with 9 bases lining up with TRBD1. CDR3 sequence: CASSLEHGLRTGEVFGANVLTF. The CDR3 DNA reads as TGTGCCAGCAGTTTAGAGCATGGGCTTAGGACAGGGGAGGTGTTTGGGGCCAACGTCCTGACTTTC.